A selection of T cell receptor beta chains follows, all from one sample in a study of blood T cell repertoires in COVID-19. Profiling relied on immunoSEQ multiplex PCR, and the TCRdb table lists in-frame clones only, not all of them. The sample lists about 370,000 clones, 85% to 90% occurring once. The sample consisted of PBMCs or T cells enriched from blood (not recorded which). The receptors shown here come from a man between 18 and 35 years old who had recovered from COVID-19. Each CDR3 is given with its conserved first and last residue. The D gene is left open where the match is weak. The size of a clone is reported for some rows only, either as once, few or many, or as a class for expanded clones.

d_gene,v_gene,abundance,j_gene,CDR3nt,CDR3aa
TRBD2,TRBV7-8,-,TRBJ2-1,TGTGCCAGCAGACCAACTAGCGGGGGCCTCAATGAGCAGTTCTTC,CASRPTSGGLNEQFF
-,TRBV28,-,TRBJ2-1,TGTGCCAGCAGTTTATATACTTATGAGCAGTTCTTC,CASSLYTYEQFF
TRBD2,TRBV6-2/TRBV6-3,-,TRBJ2-1,TGTGCCAGCAGTTTCCTACCGGGACTAGCGGGAGCGAGGTCCTACAATGAGCAGTTCTTC,CASSFLPGLAGARSYNEQFF
-,TRBV7-9,-,TRBJ1-1,TGTGCCAGCAGCTTAGGCGGTGGGAACACTGAAGCTTTCTTT,CASSLGGGNTEAFF
-,TRBV19,once,TRBJ2-7,TGTGCCAGTAGTATAGTAACCTCCGGAGGCGAGCAGTACTTC,CASSIVTSGGEQYF
-,TRBV6-1,-,TRBJ2-4,TGTGCCAGCAGTGAGAGACAGGTAGCGTACATTCAGTACTTC,CASSERQVAYIQYF
-,TRBV7-8,-,TRBJ2-3,TGTGCCAGCAGCCCTCGGGCTGGGAGTCTAGATACGCAGTATTTT,CASSPRAGSLDTQYF
TRBD1,TRBV5-4,-,TRBJ1-1,TGTGCCAGCAGCCCGGGACAGGGGGCAGGCACTGAAGCTTTCTTT,CASSPGQGAGTEAFF
TRBD1,TRBV15,-,TRBJ2-7,TGTGCCACCAGCGGGGACAGTGCCTACGAGCAGTACTTC,CATSGDSAYEQYF
-,TRBV5-4,-,TRBJ1-5,TGTGCCAGCAGCTTGTGGGGGCGCGGGCAGCCCCAGCATTTT,CASSLWGRGQPQHF
-,TRBV27,-,TRBJ2-7,TGTGCCAGCTGGCAAGCCGGGACAACTAACGAGCAGTACTTC,CASWQAGTTNEQYF
TRBD2,TRBV19,-,TRBJ2-7,TGTGCCAGTAGTATTCCCGGGGGGTCCTACGAGCAGTACTTC,CASSIPGGSYEQYF
-,TRBV19,few,TRBJ2-7,TGTGCCAGTACCTCCCGCCCCAACCGGGGGACTCACCAATCCTACGAGCAGTACTTC,CASTSRPNRGTHQSYEQYF
-,TRBV7-3,-,TRBJ2-7,TGTGCCAGCAGCTCAGGCCCGACAAGTACCTACGAGCAGTACTTC,CASSSGPTSTYEQYF
TRBD1,TRBV9,-,TRBJ2-7,TGTGCCAGCAGCGTAGCACCGACAGGGCCGAGCTCCTACGAGCAGTACTTC,CASSVAPTGPSSYEQYF
-,TRBV7-9,-,TRBJ2-7,TGTGCCAGCAGCTTATCCGCCTACGAGCAGTACTTC,CASSLSAYEQYF
-,TRBV18,-,TRBJ2-5,TGTGCCAGCTCATCGGGACTGACACAAGAGACCCAGTACTTC,CASSSGLTQETQYF
-,TRBV19,-,TRBJ1-1,TGTGCCAGCGGGGGGGATTTGGTCCCTGGAGCTTTCTTT,CASGGDLVPGAFF
TRBD1,TRBV19,once,TRBJ1-1,TGTGCCAGTAGTAGCCGGGACAGGGTCAGACCTGAAGCTTTCTTT,CASSSRDRVRPEAFF
TRBD1,TRBV18,-,TRBJ2-2,TGTGCCAGCTCACCACCGACAGGGAAAAGGGGGGAGCTGTTTTTT,CASSPPTGKRGELFF
TRBD1,TRBV12-5,-,TRBJ1-6,TGTGCTAGTGCCCTCTCGGTGACAGGGGAATTTGGTTCACCCCTCCACTTT,CASALSVTGEFGSPLHF
-,TRBV3-1/TRBV3-2,-,TRBJ1-2,TGTGCCAGCAGCCAATCCCCATTAGGGGGTTATGGCTACACCTTC,CASSQSPLGGYGYTF
-,TRBV27,-,TRBJ1-1,TGTGCCAGCAGCAATCAGAACACTGAAGCTTTCTTT,CASSNQNTEAFF
TRBD1,TRBV24-1,-,TRBJ2-1,TGTGCCACCAGTGACGTCTTATCCGGGACAGAAAAAGGATTCAATGAGCAGTTCTTC,CATSDVLSGTEKGFNEQFF
TRBD2,TRBV7-9,-,TRBJ2-2,TGTGCCAGCAGCCTCAGCGGGGGGGTTCGTACCGGGGAGCTGTTTTTT,CASSLSGGVRTGELFF
TRBD2,TRBV6-5,-,TRBJ2-5,TGTGCCAGCAGTCAAAGCGGGGGACCGCAAGAGACCCAGTACTTC,CASSQSGGPQETQYF
-,TRBV12-3/TRBV12-4,-,TRBJ1-2,TGTGCCAGCAGTCCGCGTAACAGGGATCGCTACACCTTC,CASSPRNRDRYTF
TRBD1,TRBV19,-,TRBJ2-3,TGTGCCAGTAACTTTCAGGGGGCGCCCACAGATACGCAGTATTTT,CASNFQGAPTDTQYF
TRBD1,TRBV7-8,-,TRBJ2-7,TGTGCCAGCAGCCGACAGGGCGATGGGTCCTACGAGCAGTACTTC,CASSRQGDGSYEQYF
-,TRBV29-1,-,TRBJ2-3,TGCAGCGCCACTACCCTCGGGGATACGCAGTATTTT,CSATTLGDTQYF
TRBD1,TRBV28,-,TRBJ2-2,TGTGCCAGCAGTCCAGGGGGACACACCGGGGAGCTGTTTTTT,CASSPGGHTGELFF